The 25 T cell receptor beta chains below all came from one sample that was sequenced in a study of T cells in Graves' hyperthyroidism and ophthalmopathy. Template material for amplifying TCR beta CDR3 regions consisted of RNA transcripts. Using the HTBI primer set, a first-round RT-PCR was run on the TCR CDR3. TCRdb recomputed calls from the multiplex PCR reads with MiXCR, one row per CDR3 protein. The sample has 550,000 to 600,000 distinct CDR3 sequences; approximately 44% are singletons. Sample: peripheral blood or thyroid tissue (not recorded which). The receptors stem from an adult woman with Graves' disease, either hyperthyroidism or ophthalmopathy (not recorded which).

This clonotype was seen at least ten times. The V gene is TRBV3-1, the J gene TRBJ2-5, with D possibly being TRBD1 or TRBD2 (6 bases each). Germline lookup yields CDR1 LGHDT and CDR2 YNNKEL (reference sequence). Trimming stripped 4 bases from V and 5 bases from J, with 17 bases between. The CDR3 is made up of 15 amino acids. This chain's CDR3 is CASSLGGGGSETQYF. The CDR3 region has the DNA TGTGCCAGCAGCCTGGGGGGCGGCGGTTCGGAGACCCAGTACTTC.

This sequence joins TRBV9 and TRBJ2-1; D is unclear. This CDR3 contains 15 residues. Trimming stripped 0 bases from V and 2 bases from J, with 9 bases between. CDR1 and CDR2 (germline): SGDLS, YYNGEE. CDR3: CASSVEGETYNEQFF. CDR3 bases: TGTGCCAGCAGCGTAGAGGGCGAAACCTACAATGAGCAGTTCTTC.

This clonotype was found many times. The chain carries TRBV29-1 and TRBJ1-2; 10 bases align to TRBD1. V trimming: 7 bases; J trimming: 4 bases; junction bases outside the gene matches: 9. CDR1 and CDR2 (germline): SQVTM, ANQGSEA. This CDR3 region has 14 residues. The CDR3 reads CSARGDRGAYGYTF. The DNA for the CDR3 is TGCAGCGCTCGGGGGGACAGGGGTGCCTATGGCTACACCTTC. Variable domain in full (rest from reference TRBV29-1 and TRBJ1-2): SAVISQKPSRDICQRGTSLTIQCQVDSQVTMMFWYRQQPGQSLTLIATANQGSEATYESGFVIDKFPISRPNLTFSTLTVSNMSPEDSSIYLCSARGDRGAYGYTFGSGTRLTVV.

The CDR3 region has the DNA TGTGCCACCAGTGATTTGTTTGGGCCTAACAATGAGCAGTTCTTC. This gives the protein CATSDLFGPNNEQFF. The chain uses TRBV24-1 and TRBJ2-1, with unresolved D. The germline gives CDR1 KGHDR, CDR2 SFDVKD. The CDR3 is made up of 15 amino acids. V lost 0 bases to trimming and J lost 5 bases, with 10 bases between them.

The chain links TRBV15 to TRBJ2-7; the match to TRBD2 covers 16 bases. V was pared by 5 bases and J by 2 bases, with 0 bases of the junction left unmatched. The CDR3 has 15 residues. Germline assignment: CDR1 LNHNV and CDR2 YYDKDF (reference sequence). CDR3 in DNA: TGTGCCACCAGCGGGACTAGCGGGAGGGCCTACGAGCAGTACTTC. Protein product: CATSGTSGRAYEQYF.

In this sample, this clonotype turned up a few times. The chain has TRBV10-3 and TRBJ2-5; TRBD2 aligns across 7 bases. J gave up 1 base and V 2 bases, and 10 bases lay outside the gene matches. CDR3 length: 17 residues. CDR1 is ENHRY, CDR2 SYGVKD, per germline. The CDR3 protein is CAISEARRSSGQETQYF. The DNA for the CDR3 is TGTGCCATCAGTGAGGCCCGAAGATCTAGCGGCCAAGAGACCCAGTACTTC.

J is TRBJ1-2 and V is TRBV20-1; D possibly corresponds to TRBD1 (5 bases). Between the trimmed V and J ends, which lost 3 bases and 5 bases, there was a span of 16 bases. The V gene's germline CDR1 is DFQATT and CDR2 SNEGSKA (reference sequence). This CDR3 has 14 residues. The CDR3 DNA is TGCAGTGCTAGCGGTAGCGGGACGGCATATGGCTACACCTTC. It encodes CSASGSGTAYGYTF.

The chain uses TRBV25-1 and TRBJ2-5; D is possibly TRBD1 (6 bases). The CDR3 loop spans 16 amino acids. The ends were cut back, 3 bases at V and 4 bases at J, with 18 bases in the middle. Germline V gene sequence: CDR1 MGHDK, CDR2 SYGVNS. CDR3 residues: CASSDSGTTWGETQYF. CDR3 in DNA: TGTGCCAGCAGTGATTCCGGGACAACCTGGGGAGAGACCCAGTACTTC. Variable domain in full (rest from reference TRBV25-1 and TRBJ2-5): EADIYQTPRYLVIGTGKKITLECSQTMGHDKMYWYQQDPGMELHLIHYSYGVNSTEKGDLSSESTVSRIRTEHFPLTLESARPSHTSQYLCASSDSGTTWGETQYFGPGTRLLVL.

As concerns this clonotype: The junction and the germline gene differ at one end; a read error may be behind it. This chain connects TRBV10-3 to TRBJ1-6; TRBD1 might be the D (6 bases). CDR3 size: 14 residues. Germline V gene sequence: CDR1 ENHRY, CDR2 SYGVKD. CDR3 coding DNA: TGTGCCATCAGGCCGGACAGTTATAATTCAGCCCTCCACTTT. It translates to CAIRPDSYNSALHF.

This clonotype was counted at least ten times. The CDR3 spells CAISRQNYEQYF. CDR3 DNA: TGTGCCATCAGTAGGCAGAACTACGAGCAGTACTTC. This chain uses TRBV10-3 with TRBJ2-7; D remains ambiguous. The CDR3 consists of 12 residues. The V gene's germline CDR1 is ENHRY and CDR2 SYGVKD. Trimming removed 5 bases at V and 3 bases at J, with 8 bases between.

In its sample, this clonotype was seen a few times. CDR3: CATSVRDYGYTF. The CDR3 DNA sequence: TGTGCCACCAGTGTCAGGGACTATGGCTACACCTTC. This chain uses TRBV24-1 with TRBJ1-2; D is perhaps TRBD1 (5 bases). This CDR3 is built from 12 residues. CDR1 and CDR2 (germline): KGHDR, SFDVKD. Trimming cost V 5 bases and J 3 bases, with 6 bases left between them.

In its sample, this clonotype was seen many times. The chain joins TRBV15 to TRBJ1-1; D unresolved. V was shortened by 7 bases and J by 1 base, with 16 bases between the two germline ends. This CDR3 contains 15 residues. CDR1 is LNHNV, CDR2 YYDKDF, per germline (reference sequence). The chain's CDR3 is CATTKGGGSNTEAFF. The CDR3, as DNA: TGTGCCACCACGAAGGGAGGAGGATCGAACACTGAAGCTTTCTTT.

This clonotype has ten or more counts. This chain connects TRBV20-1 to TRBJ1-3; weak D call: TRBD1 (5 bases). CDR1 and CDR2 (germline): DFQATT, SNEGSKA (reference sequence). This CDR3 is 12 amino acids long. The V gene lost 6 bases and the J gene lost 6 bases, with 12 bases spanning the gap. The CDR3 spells CSAAGTANTIYF. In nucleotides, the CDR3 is TGCAGTGCGGCGGGGACGGCAAACACCATATATTTT.

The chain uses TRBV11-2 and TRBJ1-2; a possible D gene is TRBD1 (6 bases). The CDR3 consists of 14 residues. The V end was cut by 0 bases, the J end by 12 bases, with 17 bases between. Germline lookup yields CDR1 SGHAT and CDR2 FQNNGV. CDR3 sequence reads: CASSLDRGAVGNTF. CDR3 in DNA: TGTGCCAGCAGCTTAGACAGGGGCGCAGTTGGAAACACCTTC.

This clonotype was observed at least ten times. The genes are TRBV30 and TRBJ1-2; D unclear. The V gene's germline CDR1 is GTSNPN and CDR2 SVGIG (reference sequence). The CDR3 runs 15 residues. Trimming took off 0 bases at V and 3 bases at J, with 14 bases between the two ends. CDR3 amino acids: CAWSVRRELHYGYTF. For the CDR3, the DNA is TGTGCCTGGAGTGTACGAAGAGAACTTCACTATGGCTACACCTTC.

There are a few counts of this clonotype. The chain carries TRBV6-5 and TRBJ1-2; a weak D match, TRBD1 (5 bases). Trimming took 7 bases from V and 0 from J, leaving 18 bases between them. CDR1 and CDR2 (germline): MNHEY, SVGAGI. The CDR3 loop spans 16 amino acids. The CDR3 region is CASTRVPTAANYGYTF. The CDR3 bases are TGTGCCAGCACGCGCGTCCCGACAGCCGCTAACTATGGCTACACCTTC.

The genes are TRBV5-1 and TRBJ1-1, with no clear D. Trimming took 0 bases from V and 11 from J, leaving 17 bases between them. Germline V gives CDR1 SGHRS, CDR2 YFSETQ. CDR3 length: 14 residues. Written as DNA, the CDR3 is TGCGCCAGCAGCTTGGCGGGGTCAACGGTTCGGGCTTTCTTT. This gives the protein CASSLAGSTVRAFF.

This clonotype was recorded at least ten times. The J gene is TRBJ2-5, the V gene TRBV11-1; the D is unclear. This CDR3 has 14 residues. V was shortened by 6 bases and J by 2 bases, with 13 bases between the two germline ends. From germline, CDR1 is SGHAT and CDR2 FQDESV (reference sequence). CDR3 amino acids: CASRGQHFQETQYF. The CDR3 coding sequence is TGTGCCAGCAGAGGTCAACACTTTCAAGAGACCCAGTACTTC.

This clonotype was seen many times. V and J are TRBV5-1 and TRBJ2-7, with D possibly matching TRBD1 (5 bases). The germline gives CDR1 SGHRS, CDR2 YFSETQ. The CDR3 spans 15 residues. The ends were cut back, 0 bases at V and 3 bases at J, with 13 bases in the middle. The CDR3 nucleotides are TGCGCCAGCAGCTTGGTTCCCAGGGATGACTACGAGCAGTACTTC. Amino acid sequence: CASSLVPRDDYEQYF. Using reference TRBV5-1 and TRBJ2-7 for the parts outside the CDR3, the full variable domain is KAGVTQTPRYLIKTRGQQVTLSCSPISGHRSVSWYQQTPGQGLQFLFEYFSETQRNKGNFPGRFSGRQFSNSRSEMNVSTLELGDSALYLCASSLVPRDDYEQYFGPGTRLTVT.

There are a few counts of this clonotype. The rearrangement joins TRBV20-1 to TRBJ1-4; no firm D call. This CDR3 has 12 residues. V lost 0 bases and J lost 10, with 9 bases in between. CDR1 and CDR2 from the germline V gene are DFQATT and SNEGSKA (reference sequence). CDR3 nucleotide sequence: TGCAGTGCTAGAGATCTGGCTGGAAAACTGTTTTTT. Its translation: CSARDLAGKLFF.

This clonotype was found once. The CDR3 DNA reads TGCGCCAGCAGCCAAGGACAGGGGAGCACCGGGGAGCAGTACTTC. Translating gives CASSQGQGSTGEQYF. This chain connects TRBV5-1 to TRBJ2-7, with 9 bases fitting TRBD1. Germline CDR1 reads SGHRS; CDR2 reads YFSETQ. V lost 4 bases and J lost 7; bases outside the gene matches: 12. CDR3 length: 15 amino acids. The complete variable domain, with remaining parts taken from reference TRBV5-1 and TRBJ2-7, reads KAGVTQTPRYLIKTRGQQVTLSCSPISGHRSVSWYQQTPGQGLQFLFEYFSETQRNKGNFPGRFSGRQFSNSRSEMNVSTLELGDSALYLCASSQGQGSTGEQYFGPGTRLTVT.

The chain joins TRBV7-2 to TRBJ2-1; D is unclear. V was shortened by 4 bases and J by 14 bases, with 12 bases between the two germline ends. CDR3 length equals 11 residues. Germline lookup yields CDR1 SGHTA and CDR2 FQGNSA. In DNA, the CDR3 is TGTGCCAGCAGCTACGTAAAGGGCAAGTTCTTC. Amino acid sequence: CASSYVKGKFF.

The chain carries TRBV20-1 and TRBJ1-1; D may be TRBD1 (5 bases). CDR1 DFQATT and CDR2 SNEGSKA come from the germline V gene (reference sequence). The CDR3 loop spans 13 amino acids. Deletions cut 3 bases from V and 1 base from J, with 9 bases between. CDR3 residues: CSARGGTNTEAFF. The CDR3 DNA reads TGCAGTGCTAGGGGGGGGACGAACACTGAAGCTTTCTTT.

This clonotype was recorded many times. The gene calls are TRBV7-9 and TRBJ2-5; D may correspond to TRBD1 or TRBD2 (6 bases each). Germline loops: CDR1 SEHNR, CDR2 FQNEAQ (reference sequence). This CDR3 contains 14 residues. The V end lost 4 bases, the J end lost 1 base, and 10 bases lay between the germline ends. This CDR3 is CASSSGGSQETQYF. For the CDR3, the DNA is TGTGCCAGCAGCTCCGGGGGCAGCCAAGAGACCCAGTACTTC.

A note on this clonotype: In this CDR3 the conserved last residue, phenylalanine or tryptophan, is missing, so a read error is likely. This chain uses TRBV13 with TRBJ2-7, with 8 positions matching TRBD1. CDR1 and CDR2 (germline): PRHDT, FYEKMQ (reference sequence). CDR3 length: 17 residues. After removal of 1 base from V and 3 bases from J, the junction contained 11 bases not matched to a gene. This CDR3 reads CASSLASDRDRHYEQYL. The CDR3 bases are TGTGCCAGCAGCTTAGCTTCGGACAGGGACAGACACTACGAGCAGTACCTC.